Sequencing of this T cell receptor (beta chain) was carried out in a study of blood T cell repertoires in COVID-19. Study background: Sites in the United States, Italy and Spain provided acute and convalescent COVID-19 samples. Sources were T cells, B-cell-depleted T cells, or PBMCs; the material itself was cDNA or gDNA.

This clone appeared once. CDR1 and CDR2 from the germline V gene are SGHRS and YFSETQ. The V and J ends lost 4 bases and 1 base respectively, with 15 bases between them. The CDR3 sequence is 16 residues long. Seattle patients were enrolled while actively infected and followed longitudinally. Assay: immunoSEQ multiplex PCR; the TCRdb copy retains only in-frame clones and omits some. The data hold approximately 240,000 clones, with approximately 86% observed a single time. This chain connects TRBV5-1 to TRBJ2-4, with no clear D. This clonotype was obtained from a woman in her twenties or thirties with COVID-19, enrolled during active disease. Sequencing was performed on peripheral blood. The CDR3 is CASSPTNYRAKNIQYF. CDR3 nucleotides: TGCGCCAGCAGCCCTACTAACTATCGGGCCAAAAACATTCAGTACTTC.